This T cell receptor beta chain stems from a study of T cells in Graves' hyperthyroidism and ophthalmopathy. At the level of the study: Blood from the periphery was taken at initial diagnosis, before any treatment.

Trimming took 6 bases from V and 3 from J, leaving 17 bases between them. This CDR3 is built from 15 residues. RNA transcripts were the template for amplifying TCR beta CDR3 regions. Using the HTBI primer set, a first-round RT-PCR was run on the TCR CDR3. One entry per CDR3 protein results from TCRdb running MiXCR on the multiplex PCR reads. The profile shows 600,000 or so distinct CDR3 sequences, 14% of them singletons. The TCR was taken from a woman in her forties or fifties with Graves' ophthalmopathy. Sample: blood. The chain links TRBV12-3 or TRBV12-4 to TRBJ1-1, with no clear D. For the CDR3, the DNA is TGTGCCAGCAGCTTATGGGGATTCGTTGACACTGAAGCTTTCTTT. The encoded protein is CASSLWGFVDTEAFF.